This TCR beta chain was sequenced for a study of graft-versus-host responses after intestinal transplantation. As for the study in general: Once they had received anti-thymocyte globulin induction, all recipients took tacrolimus and steroids for two to three years. The study, taken as a whole, reports: Investigators detected GvH clones in recipient marrow, with some emerging earlier in ileum or blood. Peak levels of circulating GvH clones tracked with early post-transplant HvG declines.

Generated by immunoSEQ multiplex PCR, the TCRdb table keeps only in-frame clones and is missing some. The sample contains about 100,000 clones, roughly 87% of which appear only once. As concerns this clone: Its antigen is currently unknown.

The specimen was unstimulated CD4+ T cells sorted from spleen or lymph node cells, collected before transplant. The sequence was obtained from a human donor who was the organ donor for an intestinal transplant.

CDR3 sequence reads: CASRRDGEKLFF. The CDR3 DNA is TGTGCCAGCAGGAGGGACGGTGAAAAACTGTTTTTT. V is TRBV2 and J is TRBJ1-4; a possible D gene is TRBD1 (5 bases). The germline V gene encodes CDR1 SNHLY and CDR2 FYNNEI. This CDR3 is 12 amino acids long. V was trimmed by 6 bases and J by 7 bases, leaving 9 bases between them.